This entry concerns a single T cell receptor (beta chain). Its specificity is unknown. CDR3 length equals 15 residues. V was pared by 2 bases and J by 5 bases, with 13 bases between. CDR1 and CDR2 (germline): SNHLY, FYNNEI. The PCR made use of 60 Vbeta and 13 Jbeta primers. Per the study methods: Later reanalysis found 80 million or so unique TCR beta chains, roughly 10 million of them shared. Here immunoSEQ multiplex PCR was the method, and the copy in TCRdb shows in-frame clones only, minus some. The V and J calls and clone size come from that table; D and trimming were worked out from the DNA. The repertoire holds about 180,000 clones, with around four fifths as singletons. This entry belongs to a study of cytomegalovirus exposure and HLA in healthy donors. Study conclusions and caveats: TCR beta V- and J-gene trimming was later associated with a missense DCLRE1C variant. The authors assumed roughly uniform sequencing depth across donors for presence/absence analyses. The listing of 150 to 200 TCR beta chains classed them as cytomegalovirus-associated.

This clonotype originated in a woman aged 50 to 60 in good health and CMV-seropositive. The sequencing input was PBMCs. The J gene is TRBJ1-5, the V gene TRBV2; TRBD1 might be the D (6 bases). The CDR3 reads CASSERGSRDQPQHF. The CDR3 DNA follows: TGTGCCAGCAGTGAAAGGGGGAGCCGGGATCAGCCCCAGCATTTT.